This T cell receptor beta chain is drawn from a study of blood T cell repertoires in COVID-19. About the research overall: The samples span acute and convalescent COVID-19 from the United States, Italy and Spain. The cDNA or gDNA used as material had been derived from T cells, B-cell-depleted T cells, or PBMCs.

The study assigned cohorts using participant-reported clinical history. Trimming took 0 bases from V and 8 from J; bases not matched to a gene: 15. The CDR3 has 17 residues. CDR1 is SNHLY, CDR2 FYNNEI, per germline. The assay was immunoSEQ multiplex PCR, and TCRdb's table has in-frame clones only and misses some. The sample consists of about 220,000 clones, more than 70% of them appearing once. The specimen was PBMCs or T cells enriched from blood (not recorded which). This clonotype was sampled from a woman aged 40 to 49 with acute COVID-19. The V and J genes are TRBV2 and TRBJ1-2, with 7 positions matching TRBD1. CDR3: CASSEALLGGAAGGYTF. In DNA, the CDR3 is TGTGCCAGCAGTGAAGCGCTTCTAGGGGGCGCGGCGGGCGGCTACACCTTC.